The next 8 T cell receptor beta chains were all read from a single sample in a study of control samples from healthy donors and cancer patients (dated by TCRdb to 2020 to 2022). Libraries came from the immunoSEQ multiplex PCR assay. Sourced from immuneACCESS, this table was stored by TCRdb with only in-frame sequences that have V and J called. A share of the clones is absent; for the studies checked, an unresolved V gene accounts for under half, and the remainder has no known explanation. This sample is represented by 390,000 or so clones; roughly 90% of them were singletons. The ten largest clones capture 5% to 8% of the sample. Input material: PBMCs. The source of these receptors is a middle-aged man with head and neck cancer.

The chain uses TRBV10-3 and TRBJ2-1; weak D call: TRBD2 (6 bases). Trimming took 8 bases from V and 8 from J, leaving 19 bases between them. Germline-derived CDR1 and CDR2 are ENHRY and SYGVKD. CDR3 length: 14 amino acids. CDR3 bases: TGTGCCATCCAGCGGGCAGTTAGGGAAGATGAGCAGTTCTTC. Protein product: CAIQRAVREDEQFF.

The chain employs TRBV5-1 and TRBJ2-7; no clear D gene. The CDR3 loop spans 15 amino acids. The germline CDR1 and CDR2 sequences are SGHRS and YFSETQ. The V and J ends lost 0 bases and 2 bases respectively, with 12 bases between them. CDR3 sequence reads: CASSLGARPAYEQYF. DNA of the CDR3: TGCGCCAGCAGCTTGGGGGCCCGGCCGGCCTACGAGCAGTACTTC.

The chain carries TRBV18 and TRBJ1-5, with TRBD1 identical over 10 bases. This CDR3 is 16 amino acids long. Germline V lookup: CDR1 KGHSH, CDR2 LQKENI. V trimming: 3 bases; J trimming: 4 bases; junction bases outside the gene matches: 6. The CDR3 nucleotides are TGTGCCAGCTCACCCCAGGGACAGGGGTCAAATCAGCCCCAGCATTTT. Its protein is CASSPQGQGSNQPQHF. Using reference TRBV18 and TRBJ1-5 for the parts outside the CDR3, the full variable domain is NAGVMQNPRHLVRRRGQEARLRCSPMKGHSHVYWYRQLPEEGLKFMVYLQKENIIDESGMPKERFSAEFPKEGPSILRIQQVVRGDSAAYFCASSPQGQGSNQPQHFGDGTRLSIL.

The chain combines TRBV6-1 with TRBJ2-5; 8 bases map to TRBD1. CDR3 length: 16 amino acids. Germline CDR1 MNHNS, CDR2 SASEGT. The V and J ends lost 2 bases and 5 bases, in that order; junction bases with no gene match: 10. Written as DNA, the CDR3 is TGTGCCAGCAGTGAACTATTGGCAGGGGGCTGGGAGACCCAGTACTTC. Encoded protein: CASSELLAGGWETQYF.

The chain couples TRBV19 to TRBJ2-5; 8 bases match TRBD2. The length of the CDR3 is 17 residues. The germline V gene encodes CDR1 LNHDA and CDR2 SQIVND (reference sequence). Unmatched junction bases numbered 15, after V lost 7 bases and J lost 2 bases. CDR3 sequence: CASNTRWGLGIQETQYF. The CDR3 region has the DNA TGTGCCAGTAACACGAGGTGGGGACTAGGGATTCAAGAGACCCAGTACTTC. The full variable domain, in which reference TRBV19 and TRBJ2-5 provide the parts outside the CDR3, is DGGITQSPKYLFRKEGQNVTLSCEQNLNHDAMYWYRQDPGQGLRLIYYSQIVNDFQKGDIAEGYSVSREKKESFPLTVTSAQKNPTAFYLCASNTRWGLGIQETQYFGPGTRLLVL.

This CDR3 reads CASSAPDSTEAFF. The CDR3 DNA reads TGTGCCAGCAGCGCCCCGGACAGCACTGAAGCTTTCTTT. V gene TRBV9 combines with J gene TRBJ1-1; D is possibly TRBD1 (6 bases). CDR3 length: 13 residues. Deletions cut 3 bases from V and 4 bases from J, with 10 bases between. Looked up from germline, CDR1 is SGDLS and CDR2 is YYNGEE.

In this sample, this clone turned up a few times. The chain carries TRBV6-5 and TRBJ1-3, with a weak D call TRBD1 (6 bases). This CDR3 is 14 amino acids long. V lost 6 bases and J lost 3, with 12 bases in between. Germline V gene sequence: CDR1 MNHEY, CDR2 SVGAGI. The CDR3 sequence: CASRFHRDGNTIYF. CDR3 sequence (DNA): TGTGCCAGCAGATTCCACAGGGATGGAAACACCATATATTTT.

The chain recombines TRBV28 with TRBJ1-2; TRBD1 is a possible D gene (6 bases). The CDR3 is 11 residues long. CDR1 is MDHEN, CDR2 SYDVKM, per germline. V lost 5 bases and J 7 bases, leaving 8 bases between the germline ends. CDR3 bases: TGTGCCAGCAGTACCAGGGGTGGCTACACCTTC. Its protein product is CASSTRGGYTF.